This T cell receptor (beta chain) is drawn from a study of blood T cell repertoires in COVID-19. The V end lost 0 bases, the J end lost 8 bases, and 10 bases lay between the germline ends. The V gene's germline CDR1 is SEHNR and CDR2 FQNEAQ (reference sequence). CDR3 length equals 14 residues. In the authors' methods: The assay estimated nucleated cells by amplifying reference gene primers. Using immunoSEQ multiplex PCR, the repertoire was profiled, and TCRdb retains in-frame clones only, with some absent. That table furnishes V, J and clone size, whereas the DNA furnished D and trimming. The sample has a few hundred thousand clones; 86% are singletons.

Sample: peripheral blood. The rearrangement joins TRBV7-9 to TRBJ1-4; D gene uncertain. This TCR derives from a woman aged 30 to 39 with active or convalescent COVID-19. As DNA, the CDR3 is TGTGCCAGCAGCTTAGCGTTTGGAGACGAAAAACTGTTTTTT. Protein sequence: CASSLAFGDEKLFF.